This T cell receptor beta chain was captured by sequencing in a study of cytomegalovirus exposure and HLA in healthy donors. The wider study: Researchers previously reported finding fewer than 140 million unique TCR beta sequences from about 179 million T cells. Findings and caveats of the study: Among the sequence variants, a highly shared cluster was likely an artifact of sequencing.

For this clone: Its antigen is undetermined.

The CDR3 covers 16 residues. CDR1 is ENHRY, CDR2 SYGVKD, per germline. V lost 2 bases, J lost 2 bases, and 12 bases lay in between. Healthy people donating bone marrow made up the donors. PCR primers comprised 60 Vbeta and 13 Jbeta primers. Libraries were prepared by immunoSEQ multiplex PCR; TCRdb keeps only in-frame clonotypes and omits some of them. The sample includes around 180,000 clones, 78% seen only once; the top ten take roughly 6%. The sample was PBMCs. The chain employs TRBV10-3 and TRBJ2-2, with D possibly TRBD1 on 6 matching bases. The sequence was collected from a woman aged 25-40 years in good health and CMV-seropositive. The CDR3 is CAISESGTRNTGELFF. DNA of the CDR3: TGTGCCATCAGTGAGAGTGGGACACGAAACACCGGGGAGCTGTTTTTT.